A selection of T cell receptor beta chains follows, all from one sample in a study of PD-L1 blockade in urothelial cancer. Data came from immunoSEQ multiplex PCR; TCRdb stores just in-frame clones and leaves some out. The sample has approximately 79,000 clones, approximately 90% seen once. Source: PBMCs, taken around atezolizumab (anti-PD-L1) treatment. These receptors came from a woman older than 75 with urothelial cancer. CDR3s include the opening cysteine and the closing phenylalanine or tryptophan. The order of the fields is CDR3 length, clone size, V gene, D gene, J gene, CDR3 DNA, CDR3 protein. The D gene is left open where the match is weak. Clone size is stated in some rows and not others, as once, few, many or a class when expanded.

15	-	TRBV9	-	TRBJ2-4	TGTGCCAGCAGCGCATCAGGGGTGGCCAAAAACATTCAGTACTTC	CASSASGVAKNIQYF
13	-	TRBV27	-	TRBJ1-1	TGTGCCAGCAGCTACGACAGAGACACTGAAGCTTTCTTT	CASSYDRDTEAFF
14	-	TRBV2	-	TRBJ2-2	TGTGCCAGGAAGACAGTCGCGAACACCGGGGAGCTGTTTTTT	CARKTVANTGELFF
13	-	TRBV10-1	-	TRBJ2-1	TGCGCCAGCAGTGAGAGCCCGCCAAGGGGGCAGTTCTTC	CASSESPPRGQFF
15	few	TRBV7-9	TRBD1	TRBJ1-1	TGTGCCAGCAGCTCAAGGGGACAGGCCAACACTGAAGCTTTCTTT	CASSSRGQANTEAFF
16	-	TRBV6-6	TRBD1	TRBJ1-3	TGTGCCAGCAGTTACGCTATCGGGACAGCTGGAAACACCATATATTTT	CASSYAIGTAGNTIYF
14	-	TRBV5-1	-	TRBJ2-5	TGCGCCAGCAAGGGGGCGGGAGGTCGAGAGACCCAGTACTTC	CASKGAGGRETQYF
14	-	TRBV5-1	TRBD1	TRBJ2-3	TGCGCCAGCAGCTGGGACAGTCCCACAGATACGCAGTATTTT	CASSWDSPTDTQYF
15	once	TRBV2	-	TRBJ2-1	TGTGCCAGCAGTGAGGCTAGCCGAACCTACAATGAGCAGTTCTTC	CASSEASRTYNEQFF
13	-	TRBV2	TRBD1	TRBJ2-2	TGTGCCAGCAGGGACAGGGAGACCGGGGAGCTGTTTTTT	CASRDRETGELFF
15	-	TRBV5-1	TRBD2	TRBJ2-5	TGCGCCAGCACCCCGGGTAGCGGGAGATCGGAGACCCAGTACTTC	CASTPGSGRSETQYF
15	-	TRBV6-5	TRBD1	TRBJ2-2	TGTGCCAGCAGCCAGTCGGGACAGGTGGCCGGGGAGCTGTTTTTT	CASSQSGQVAGELFF
15	once	TRBV2	TRBD2	TRBJ2-1	TGTGCCAGCAGTGAACTAGCGGGAGGGCCCGATGAGCAGTTCTTC	CASSELAGGPDEQFF
17	-	TRBV6-4	TRBD2	TRBJ2-3	TGTGCCAGCAGTCCTAGCGGGAGTCTGCTGAGCACAGATACGCAGTATTTT	CASSPSGSLLSTDTQYF
14	-	TRBV7-6	TRBD1	TRBJ1-2	TGTGCCAGCAGCCCTGGACAGGCCAACTATGGCTACACCTTC	CASSPGQANYGYTF
17	-	TRBV11-2	TRBD2	TRBJ2-5	TGTGCCAGCAGCTTATCTGCCCTAGCGGGAGGGCGAGAGACCCAGTACTTC	CASSLSALAGGRETQYF
14	-	TRBV19	-	TRBJ1-1	TGTGCCAGTAGTATGGGTTCGGGGGGCACTGAAGCTTTCTTT	CASSMGSGGTEAFF
14	-	TRBV27	-	TRBJ1-2	TGTGCCAGCAGTTTATTTGACAGGCCCTATGGCTACACCTTC	CASSLFDRPYGYTF
11	few	TRBV20-1	-	TRBJ1-2	TGCAGTGCTAAAACAGTCAATGGCTACACCTTC	CSAKTVNGYTF
17	-	TRBV5-1	TRBD1	TRBJ1-1	TGCGCCAGCAGCTTGCGGGTAACAGGGGGGGTGAACACTGAAGCTTTCTTT	CASSLRVTGGVNTEAFF
13	-	TRBV19	-	TRBJ1-1	TGTGCCAGTTCCATCTCGGGGAGGGCTGAAGCTTTCTTT	CASSISGRAEAFF
13	-	TRBV7-9	TRBD1	TRBJ2-7	TGTGCCAGCAGCCGACAGGGGCCCTACGAGCAGTACTTC	CASSRQGPYEQYF
15	-	TRBV9	-	TRBJ2-7	TGTGCCAGCAGCCCCCGGACATCCGCCACCTACGAGCAGTACTTC	CASSPRTSATYEQYF
11	-	TRBV30	-	TRBJ1-2	TGTGCCTGGAGTGCGGGGGGAGGCTACACCTTC	CAWSAGGGYTF
13	-	TRBV27	-	TRBJ2-1	TGTGCCAGCAGTTTCGCATTGGGGGGTGAGCAGTTCTTC	CASSFALGGEQFF
12	-	TRBV28	-	TRBJ1-4	TGTGCCAGCAGTTTATCTGATGAAAAACTGTTTTTT	CASSLSDEKLFF
16	-	TRBV6-5	-	TRBJ2-3	TGTGCCAGCAGTTACTCGAGCCGCCGGTCTCCAGATACGCAGTATTTT	CASSYSSRRSPDTQYF
14	-	TRBV28	-	TRBJ1-2	TGTGCCAGCAGTTCCCAGACAGCTAACTATGGCTACACCTTC	CASSSQTANYGYTF
13	-	TRBV19	-	TRBJ2-5	TGTGCCAGTAGCTCCGTAAGAGGGGAGACCCAGTACTTC	CASSSVRGETQYF
15	-	TRBV9	TRBD2	TRBJ2-1	TGTGCCAGCAGCGTGACTAGCGGCCAGTGGGATGAGCAGTTCTTC	CASSVTSGQWDEQFF
15	-	TRBV9	-	TRBJ2-7	TGTGCCAGCAGCGTGGAAGGGAGCCAAACCGGGGAGCAGTACTTC	CASSVEGSQTGEQYF
15	once	TRBV19	TRBD1	TRBJ1-2	TGTGCCAGTAGTCCAAGGGACAGGGCTAACTATGGCTACACCTTC	CASSPRDRANYGYTF
14	-	TRBV6-6	-	TRBJ1-2	TGTGCCAGCAGTGACCCTTCCACGGGCTATGGCTACACCTTC	CASSDPSTGYGYTF
13	-	TRBV7-9	TRBD1	TRBJ1-2	TGTGCCAGCAGCTCACACAGGGGTGGTGGCTACACCTTC	CASSSHRGGGYTF
17	-	TRBV19	-	TRBJ1-3	TGTGCCAGTAGTATCCCGTTTACACTACAGGCTGGAAACACCATATATTTT	CASSIPFTLQAGNTIYF
13	-	TRBV2	-	TRBJ1-1	TGTGCCAGCAGGTACTCGGCGGGCACTGAAGCTTTCTTT	CASRYSAGTEAFF
13	once	TRBV30	-	TRBJ1-1	TGTGCCTGGGGGAGGGACGCAAACACTGAAGCTTTCTTT	CAWGRDANTEAFF
13	-	TRBV10-3	TRBD1	TRBJ1-2	TGTGCCATCAGTCCGGACAGGGTCTATGGCTACACCTTC	CAISPDRVYGYTF
14	-	TRBV5-6	-	TRBJ2-5	TGTGCCAGCAGCTATCAACTAGACCAAGAGACCCAGTACTTC	CASSYQLDQETQYF
15	-	TRBV5-1	TRBD2	TRBJ2-3	TGCGCCAGCAGCTTGGCCGGGACTAGCGGAGATACGCAGTATTTT	CASSLAGTSGDTQYF
15	-	TRBV11-2	-	TRBJ1-1	TGTGCCAGCAGCTTAATTGTAGCAATGAACACTGAAGCTTTCTTT	CASSLIVAMNTEAFF
13	-	TRBV10-3	-	TRBJ1-2	TGTGCCATCAGTGGGGGCCCTTTATATGGCTACACCTTC	CAISGGPLYGYTF
17	-	TRBV9	TRBD2	TRBJ2-1	TGTGCCAGCAGCTTTCAAAAGCGGGAGGGCCGGGAGAATGAGCAGTTCTTC	CASSFQKREGRENEQFF
19	-	TRBV9	TRBD2	TRBJ2-1	TGTGCCAGCAGCCTGACTAGCGGCCATGACCGCTCCTCCTACAATGAGCAGTTCTTC	CASSLTSGHDRSSYNEQFF
15	few	TRBV11-2	-	TRBJ2-1	TGTGCCAGCAGCGGGACGAGGGGGACCTACAATGAGCAGTTCTTC	CASSGTRGTYNEQFF
15	-	TRBV6-1	TRBD2	TRBJ2-5	TGTGCCAGCAGCCAACGCGGGGGGCGGCAAGAGACCCAGTACTTC	CASSQRGGRQETQYF
15	-	TRBV7-9	-	TRBJ2-2	TGTGCCAGCAGCTTCCCGGACTCGGACACCGGGGAGCTGTTTTTT	CASSFPDSDTGELFF
14	-	TRBV9	-	TRBJ1-1	TGTGCCAGCAGCGTAGCAGGGGAAAGGGCTGAAGCTTTCTTT	CASSVAGERAEAFF
15	-	TRBV28	TRBD2	TRBJ2-5	TGTGCCAGCAGTCCGGGGACTAGCGGTAAAGAGACCCAGTACTTC	CASSPGTSGKETQYF
15	-	TRBV15	TRBD1	TRBJ1-2	TGTGCCACCAGCAGACGAATTCCTGACAGGGGAGGCTACACCTTC	CATSRRIPDRGGYTF
15	-	TRBV27	TRBD1	TRBJ1-2	TGTGCCAGCAGTCCGCGGCCGGGACAGCTTCATGGCTACACCTTC	CASSPRPGQLHGYTF
14	-	TRBV11-2	-	TRBJ2-7	TGTGCCAGCAGCTTCCCCAGGGGAGCCTACGAGCAGTACTTC	CASSFPRGAYEQYF
14	-	TRBV28	-	TRBJ2-7	TGTGCCAGCAGTCCGACGGACTTTACCTACGAGCAGTACTTC	CASSPTDFTYEQYF
16	-	TRBV28	-	TRBJ2-3	TGTGCCAGCAGTTTAGGCACCGGGAGTGGAACAGATACGCAGTATTTT	CASSLGTGSGTDTQYF
10	-	TRBV20-1	-	TRBJ1-1	TGCAGTGCTTCGGACAATGAAGCTTTCTTT	CSASDNEAFF